These 20 T cell receptor beta chains originate from one sample sequenced in a study of blood T cell repertoires in COVID-19. Clones were read by immunoSEQ multiplex PCR, and TCRdb kept only the in-frame ones, dropping some. Of fewer than 250,000 clones listed, approximately 90% are singletons. Sequencing was carried out using peripheral blood. The receptors come from a man between 60 and 75 years old with COVID-19, enrolled during active disease.

CDR3 sequence reads: CASSLAGQGLYGYTF. CDR3 coding DNA: TGCGCCAGCAGCTTGGCCGGACAGGGCTTGTATGGCTACACCTTC. The rearrangement links TRBV5-1 to TRBJ1-2, with 8 bases that match TRBD1. The CDR3 contains 15 residues. Germline V gives CDR1 SGHRS, CDR2 YFSETQ. V lost 0 bases, J lost 5 bases, and 6 bases stayed unmatched.

The V and J genes are TRBV15 and TRBJ2-5, with TRBD1 matching 8 bases. V shed 4 bases, J shed 0 bases, and the junction held 4 bases outside the gene matches. Germline loops: CDR1 LNHNV, CDR2 YYDKDF (reference sequence). The CDR3 is 15 amino acids. CDR3 in amino acids: CATSKGQGDQETQYF. CDR3 bases: TGTGCCACCAGCAAAGGACAGGGAGACCAAGAGACCCAGTACTTC.

The chain joins TRBV18 to TRBJ1-2; the match to TRBD1 covers 8 bases. This CDR3 is built from 15 residues. J was trimmed by 4 bases and V by 1 base; bases with no gene match: 5. CDR1 and CDR2 (germline): KGHSH, LQKENI. The CDR3 coding sequence is TGTGCCAGCTCACCACAAGGACAGGGAACCTATGGCTACACCTTC. Its protein is CASSPQGQGTYGYTF.

The genes are TRBV7-2 and TRBJ2-3, with D maybe TRBD1 (6 bases). Per germline, CDR1 SGHTA and CDR2 FQGNSA. The CDR3 length is 15 residues. The V gene lost 5 bases and the J gene lost 0 bases, with 12 bases spanning the gap. The CDR3 loop reads CASSQDRLSTDTQYF. CDR3 in DNA: TGTGCCAGCAGCCAGGACAGACTGAGCACAGATACGCAGTATTTT.

This clone was seen just once. The chain recombines TRBV7-3 with TRBJ2-7, with no clear D. CDR1 and CDR2 from the germline V gene are SGHTA and FQGTGA. V gave up 5 bases and J gave up 6 bases, with 11 bases separating them. The CDR3 contains 12 residues. DNA for the CDR3: TGTGCCAGCAGCCTAGGCTACATCGAGCAGTACTTC. Its protein is CASSLGYIEQYF.

This chain uses TRBV19 with TRBJ2-1; 8 nucleotides agree with TRBD2. The junction had 5 bases not matched to a gene; V was cut back by 4 bases and J by 6 bases. Germline V gene lookup returns CDR1 LNHDA and CDR2 SQIVND (reference sequence). The CDR3 sequence is 14 residues long. The CDR3 DNA reads as TGTGCCAGTAGTACCCACGGGGGGGGCAATGAGCAGTTCTTC. Translated, it gives CASSTHGGGNEQFF.

V gene TRBV7-9 combines with J gene TRBJ1-6; D is possibly TRBD1 (6 bases). The V gene lost 2 bases and the J gene lost 9 bases, with 14 bases spanning the gap. CDR3 size: 15 residues. Germline CDR1 SEHNR, CDR2 FQNEAQ (reference sequence). In nucleotides, the CDR3 is TGTGCCAGCAGCTTACACAGGGATGGAGGTTCACCCCTCCACTTT. Protein sequence: CASSLHRDGGSPLHF.

The chain has TRBV6-5 and TRBJ2-7; D possibly corresponds to TRBD2 (5 bases). The CDR3 has 15 amino acids. The germline gives CDR1 MNHEY, CDR2 SVGAGI. Trimming removed 5 bases from V and 5 bases from J, with 19 bases in between. CDR3 sequence: CASSTTRALRDEQYF. Here the CDR3 DNA reads TGTGCCAGCAGTACGACTCGGGCTCTGCGGGACGAGCAGTACTTC.

This sequence joins TRBV7-2 and TRBJ2-3; no clear D gene. With 1 base removed from V and 2 bases from J, the gap between germline ends came to 4 bases. Germline CDR1 reads SGHTA; CDR2 reads FQGNSA. The CDR3 length is 13 residues. Here the CDR3 reads CASSLDNTDTQYF. The CDR3 DNA reads TGTGCCAGCAGCTTAGACAACACAGATACGCAGTATTTT.

This rearrangement joins TRBV4-3 to TRBJ1-3; 8 nucleotides align to TRBD1. The CDR3 runs 16 residues. Unmatched junction bases numbered 5, after V lost 4 bases and J lost 0 bases. The germline CDR1 and CDR2 sequences are LGHNA and YSLEER. CDR3 nucleotide sequence: TGCGCCAGCAGCCCCGCCAGGGGGCTCTCTGGAAACACCATATATTTT. Encoded protein: CASSPARGLSGNTIYF.

This clone was observed a single time. The V gene is TRBV6-5, the J gene TRBJ2-3; D might be TRBD1 (6 bases). This CDR3 contains 14 residues. V was shortened by 5 bases and J by 3 bases, with 12 bases between the two germline ends. The germline V gene has CDR1 MNHEY and CDR2 SVGAGI. This chain's CDR3 is CASSKPTGTDTQYF. CDR3 in DNA: TGTGCCAGCAGTAAGCCCACAGGGACAGATACGCAGTATTTT.

The genes are TRBV28 and TRBJ2-4; D ambiguous. V was pared by 6 bases and J by 7 bases, with 10 bases between. CDR3 length equals 12 residues. Germline CDR1 is MDHEN and CDR2 is SYDVKM. CDR3 nucleotides: TGTGCCAGCAGCCCCACAGTCAACATTCAGTACTTC. Translated, it gives CASSPTVNIQYF.

This chain uses TRBV3-1 (or the pseudogene TRBV3-2) with TRBJ1-6; D is perhaps TRBD1 (5 bases). V was shortened by 1 base and J by 10 bases, with 14 bases between the two germline ends. The germline V gene encodes CDR1 LGHDT and CDR2 YNNKEL (reference sequence). CDR3 length: 15 residues. For the CDR3, the DNA is TGTGCCAGCAGCCAAGCTATAGGGGTAAAGTCACCCCTCCACTTT. Residues: CASSQAIGVKSPLHF.

This rearrangement joins TRBV6-2 or TRBV6-3 to TRBJ2-1; 12 bases fit TRBD2. CDR3 length: 15 residues. Germline V lookup: CDR1 MNHEY, CDR2 SVGEGT. The ends lost 7 bases at V and 8 bases at J; junction bases unmatched: 9. The chain's CDR3 is CASIPLAGGKDEQFF. The CDR3 DNA is TGTGCCAGCATCCCCCTAGCGGGAGGGAAGGATGAGCAGTTCTTC.

The chain joins TRBV15 to TRBJ2-7; 7 bases are a match to TRBD1. The CDR3 is made up of 14 amino acids. The J segment lost 5 bases and the V segment lost 4 bases, leaving 8 bases of the junction unmatched. CDR1 is LNHNV, CDR2 YYDKDF, per germline (reference sequence). Written as DNA, the CDR3 is TGTGCCACCAGCAACAGGGGTTATAACGACGAGCAGTACTTC. It yields the protein CATSNRGYNDEQYF. The full variable domain, its missing parts supplied by reference TRBV15 and TRBJ2-7, is DAMVIQNPRYQVTQFGKPVTLSCSQTLNHNVMYWYQQKSSQAPKLLFHYYDKDFNNEADTPDNFQSRRPNTSFCFLDIRSPGLGDTAMYLCATSNRGYNDEQYFGPGTRLTVT.

The chain joins TRBV28 to TRBJ2-2; 7 nucleotides match TRBD1. This CDR3 comprises 15 residues. V trimming: 3 bases; J trimming: 4 bases; junction bases outside the gene matches: 5. Germline lookup yields CDR1 MDHEN and CDR2 SYDVKM. CDR3 DNA sequence: TGTGCCAGCAGTTTGACAGGGATCACCACCGGGGAGCTGTTTTTT. It encodes CASSLTGITTGELFF. The whole variable domain, remainder taken from reference TRBV28 and TRBJ2-2, is DVKVTQSSRYLVKRTGEKVFLECVQDMDHENMFWYRQDPGLGLRLIYFSYDVKMKEKGDIPEGYSVSREKKERFSLILESASTNQTSMYLCASSLTGITTGELFFGEGSRLTVL.

This rearrangement joins TRBV7-9 to TRBJ2-7, with 8 positions matching TRBD1. The CDR3 is 13 residues long. From germline, CDR1 is SEHNR and CDR2 FQNEAQ (reference sequence). The V gene end was trimmed by 4 bases and the J gene end by 5 bases; junction bases not matched to a gene: 4. CDR3 residues: CASSWGTGNEQYF. The CDR3 coding sequence is TGTGCCAGCAGCTGGGGGACAGGAAACGAGCAGTACTTC.

This sequence joins TRBV14 and TRBJ2-7; 11 bases match TRBD2. The length of the CDR3 is 16 residues. V was clipped by 4 bases and J by 4 bases; unmatched bases: 9. Germline CDR1 is SGHDN and CDR2 is FVKESK. The CDR3 DNA sequence: TGTGCCAGCAGCCGAAATAGCGGGAGGGCCAGGTACGAGCAGTACTTC. It codes for CASSRNSGRARYEQYF.

This CDR3 reads CASSNRVQPQHF. The CDR3 bases are TGTGCCAGCAGCAACAGGGTTCAGCCCCAGCATTTT. The chain carries TRBV28 and TRBJ1-5, with D perhaps matching TRBD1 (6 bases). This CDR3 spans 12 amino acids. Germline CDR1 MDHEN, CDR2 SYDVKM. Trimming pared 6 bases from V and 6 bases from J, leaving 9 bases between. Supplemented by reference TRBV28 and TRBJ1-5, the full variable domain reads DVKVTQSSRYLVKRTGEKVFLECVQDMDHENMFWYRQDPGLGLRLIYFSYDVKMKEKGDIPEGYSVSREKKERFSLILESASTNQTSMYLCASSNRVQPQHFGDGTRLSIL.

The CDR3 loop reads CASRRSGNTIYF. DNA of the CDR3: TGTGCCAGCAGGAGGTCTGGAAACACCATATATTTT. The chain links TRBV12-3 or TRBV12-4 to TRBJ1-3; D is unresolved. The CDR3 runs 12 residues. Trimming removed 6 bases from V and 1 base from J, with 4 bases in between.